Listed here are 3 T cell receptor beta chains from one sample, sequenced in a study of PD-1 blockade in classical Hodgkin lymphoma. The data were produced by immunoSEQ multiplex PCR, yet TCRdb's version contains in-frame clones alone and is incomplete. Of almost 3,000 clones in the sample, roughly 65% were seen once. All the patients suffered relapse after autologous stem cell transplantation, and brentuximab vedotin exposure differed. Magnetic negative selection was used to purify CD8+ T cells from thawed PBMCs. The sequencing here drew on CD8+ T cells from blood, taken at baseline. These receptors were obtained from a human donor with classical Hodgkin lymphoma.

V and J are TRBV7-9 and TRBJ2-7; D gene unclear. The CDR3 runs 17 residues. Trimming removed 5 bases from V and 3 bases from J, with 23 bases in between. CDR1 is SEHNR and CDR2 is FQNEAQ in the germline V gene (reference sequence). DNA for the CDR3: TGTGCCAGCAGCCCGATATATCCCCGTGGCGGTCACTACGAGCAGTACTTC. Its translation is CASSPIYPRGGHYEQYF.

CDR3 loop: CASSERGNEKLFF. Written as DNA, the CDR3 is TGTGCCAGCAGTGAACGTGGTAATGAAAAACTGTTTTTT. This chain links TRBV2 with TRBJ1-4; D is unresolved. This CDR3 spans 13 amino acids. V gave up 2 bases and J gave up 4 bases, with 5 bases separating them. CDR1 and CDR2 from the germline V gene are SNHLY and FYNNEI.

The gene calls are TRBV6-5 and TRBJ2-7; TRBD2 matches 10 bases. The V segment lost 4 bases and the J segment 4 bases; nucleotides outside the gene matches: 1. The CDR3 runs 13 residues. Germline assignment: CDR1 MNHEY and CDR2 SVGAGI. The CDR3 nucleotides read TGTGCCAGCAGTTTAGCGGGAGGTTACGAGCAGTACTTC. Its protein product is CASSLAGGYEQYF.